The entry below describes one TCR beta chain. Its antigen remains unidentified. V lost 6 bases, J lost 8 bases, and 19 bases lay in between. Germline CDR1 MDHEN, CDR2 SYDVKM. The CDR3 sequence is 14 residues long. These data come from a study of a mutant IDH1 vaccine in newly diagnosed glioma. General observations from the study: Among all patients, vaccine-induced immune responses occurred in roughly 93%. Whatever changes occurred in top peripheral T cell clonotypes seemed unrelated to pseudoprogression.

Documented time point: week 35, safety follow-up. In the vaccine, a single dose held 300 ug of the mutant IDH1 20-mer peptide, along with topical imiquimod. Here immunoSEQ multiplex PCR was the method, and the copy in TCRdb shows in-frame clones only, minus some. The sample consists of about 56,000 clones, 85% to 90% of them appearing once. The TCR originated in a man between 40 and 49 years old with glioma. The chain combines TRBV28 with TRBJ1-2; no reliable D call. Sequencing was performed on PBMCs, taken from a glioma patient whose treatment included an IDH1 peptide vaccine. CDR3 protein: CASSPPSRAGGYTF. CDR3 nucleotide sequence: TGTGCCAGCAGCCCGCCCTCGCGGGCAGGAGGCTACACCTTC.